Below, 29 T cell receptor beta chains from the same sample are listed, as sequenced in a study of T cells in Graves' hyperthyroidism and ophthalmopathy. RNA transcripts gave rise to amplified TCR beta CDR3 regions. The TCR CDR3 was amplified in a first-round RT-PCR using the HTBI primer set. TCRdb used MiXCR to reprocess the multiplex PCR reads, holding one entry per CDR3 protein. The sample includes hundreds of thousands of distinct CDR3 sequences, over 35% of them seen just once. The sequenced sample consisted of blood. Receptors originate from a man between 18 and 35 years old with Graves' hyperthyroidism.

On this clonotype itself: No conserved phenylalanine or tryptophan is present at the end of the CDR3, so a read error is the likely explanation. The limits of the CDR3 on the DNA are not certain, so only TCRdb's listed CDR3 is given. The rearrangement joins TRBV7-8 to TRBJ1-4; the table names TRBD1, a call not compared with the DNA. Ends included, the CDR3 has 8 residues. Germline V gives CDR1 SGHVS, CDR2 FQNEAQ. CDR3 region: CASSPREG.

For this clonotype: At one of its ends the junction is not consistent with the germline gene, which may arise from a read error. CDR3 sequence: CASSPDNQDTQYF. The CDR3 DNA follows: TGCGCCAGCAGCCCGGACAATCAAGATACCCAGTACTTC. The chain is built from TRBV5-1 and TRBJ2-5; D is perhaps TRBD1 (5 bases). Germline-derived CDR1 and CDR2 are SGHRS and YFSETQ. The CDR3 covers 13 residues.

J is TRBJ2-7 and V is TRBV11-2; D is possibly TRBD2 (5 bases). The V and J ends lost 5 bases and 0 bases respectively, with 17 bases between them. Germline CDR1 and CDR2: SGHAT and FQNNGV. The CDR3 has 16 amino acids. CDR3 sequence: CASSPSGGLSSYEQYF. The CDR3 DNA follows: TGTGCCAGCAGCCCCAGTGGCGGGCTAAGCTCCTACGAGCAGTACTTC.

A word on this clonotype: The junction departs from the called germline gene at one end, perhaps through a read error. The chain combines TRBV7-2 with TRBJ1-4; D is unresolved. This CDR3 region has 15 residues. Germline V gives CDR1 SGHTA, CDR2 FQGNSA. CDR3: CASSQAHGLNEKLFF. The CDR3 region has the DNA TGCGCCAGCAGCCAGGCCCACGGTCTAAATGAAAAACTGTTTTTT.

This clonotype was seen many times. The chain is built from TRBV10-3 and TRBJ1-3; 7 bases are shared with TRBD1. V was clipped by 2 bases and J by 0 bases; unmatched bases: 7. Germline V lookup: CDR1 ENHRY, CDR2 SYGVKD. There are 17 residues in the CDR3. CDR3: CAISEEEDRYSGNTIYF. CDR3 nucleotides: TGTGCCATCAGTGAGGAAGAGGACAGGTACTCTGGAAACACCATATATTTT.

This clonotype was counted between two and nine times. The V and J genes are TRBV12-3 or TRBV12-4 and TRBJ2-7, with D perhaps matching TRBD2 (5 bases). Trimming removed 6 bases from V and 7 bases from J, with 10 bases in between. This CDR3 has 11 amino acids. CDR3 sequence: CASRSRGEQYF. The CDR3, as DNA: TGTGCCAGCAGAAGTCGGGGAGAGCAGTACTTC.

There are many counts of this clonotype. This chain connects TRBV12-3 or TRBV12-4 to TRBJ1-1, with 7 bases identical to TRBD1. V lost 7 bases and J lost 5; bases outside the gene matches: 4. The CDR3 spans 12 residues. CDR3 loop: CASTDRETEAFF. Here the CDR3 DNA reads TGTGCCAGCACCGACAGGGAAACTGAAGCTTTCTTT.

V gene TRBV7-2 combines with J gene TRBJ2-5; weak D call: TRBD1 (5 bases). Germline CDR1 SGHTA, CDR2 FQGNSA. Between the trimmed V and J ends, which lost 5 bases and 9 bases, there was a span of 7 bases. The CDR3 has 10 amino acids. The DNA for the CDR3 is TGTGCCAGCAGCCCAGGGCCCCAGTACTTC. Amino acids: CASSPGPQYF.

This sequence joins TRBV7-8 and TRBJ1-5; D is unresolved. This CDR3 is built from 15 residues. Germline V CDR1 and CDR2: SGHVS, FQNEAQ. V was clipped by 2 bases and J by 0 bases, with 8 bases between them. The DNA of the CDR3 is TGTGCCAGCAGCTTACAGAGTTATAGCAATCAGCCCCAGCATTTT. Translated: CASSLQSYSNQPQHF. The variable domain in full, completed from reference TRBV7-8 and TRBJ1-5, reads GAGVSQSPRYKVAKRGQDVALRCDPISGHVSLFWYQQALGQGPEFLTYFQNEAQLDKSGLPSDRFFAERPEGSVSTLKIQRTQQEDSAVYLCASSLQSYSNQPQHFGDGTRLSIL.

In this sample, this clonotype turned up a few times. DNA of the CDR3: TGTGCCAGCAGTTGGACTGAGTCCAACGCTGAAGCTTTCTTT. Translation gives CASSWTESNAEAFF. The chain uses TRBV2 and TRBJ1-1; D gene ambiguous. Per germline, CDR1 SNHLY and CDR2 FYNNEI. Trimming cost V 5 bases and J 6 bases, with 16 bases left between them. CDR3 length: 14 amino acids.

V usage is TRBV5-6 and J usage is TRBJ2-7, with a weak D call TRBD1 (5 bases). CDR1 and CDR2 from the germline V gene are SGHDT and YYEEEE. V shed 1 base and J shed 4 bases, with 9 bases lying between them. The CDR3 length is 13 residues. The CDR3 DNA reads as TGTGCCAGCAGCTTGCCAGGGATGTACGAGCAGTACTTC. Its translation: CASSLPGMYEQYF.

Regarding this clonotype: A clone one base away is much larger, so this may be a read error. This rearrangement joins TRBV10-3 to TRBJ2-6; 8 bases are a match to TRBD1. There are 16 residues in the CDR3. V shed 5 bases, J shed 4 bases, and the junction held 7 bases outside the gene matches. From germline, CDR1 is ENHRY and CDR2 SYGVKD. The CDR3: CAISSYRGFGANVLTF. The CDR3 DNA reads as TGTGCCATCAGTTCATACAGGGGGTTCGGGGCCAACGTCCTGACTTTC.

Comments on this clonotype: A single base separates this from a much larger clone, so it may be a read error. In this CDR3 the conserved last residue, phenylalanine or tryptophan, is missing, so a read error is likely. Here the CDR3 reads CASSWDINQPQHY. CDR3 DNA: TGTGCCAGCAGCTGGGACATCAATCAGCCCCAGCATTAT. The genes are TRBV10-3 and TRBJ1-5, with D possibly being TRBD1 (6 bases). The V gene lost 10 bases and the J gene lost 3 bases, with 13 bases spanning the gap. Per the germline V gene, CDR1 is ENHRY and CDR2 is SYGVKD. CDR3 length: 13 amino acids.

The chain uses TRBV20-1 and TRBJ1-1, with TRBD1 identical over 7 bases. Germline V gives CDR1 DFQATT, CDR2 SNEGSKA (reference sequence). With V trimmed by 3 bases and J by 1 base, 5 bases remained unmatched. This CDR3 region has 14 residues. The CDR3 region is CSARSGTANTEAFF. CDR3 DNA sequence: TGCAGTGCTAGGTCTGGGACAGCGAACACTGAAGCTTTCTTT.

About this clonotype itself: The junction shows a germline mismatch at one end, possibly a read error. The rearrangement joins TRBV7-2 to TRBJ2-7; D is undetermined. The germline V gene has CDR1 SGHTA and CDR2 FQGNSA. The CDR3 has 15 amino acids. The CDR3 sequence is CASSQEPGRLYEQYF. The CDR3 coding sequence is TGCGCCAGCAGCCAAGAGCCGGGTCGGCTGTACGAGCAGTACTTC. The full variable domain, with the rest looked up from reference TRBV7-2 and TRBJ2-7, is GAGVSQSPSNKVTEKGKDVELRCDPISGHTALYWYRQSLGQGLEFLIYFQGNSAPDKSGLPSDRFSAERTGGSVSTLTIQRTQQEDSAVYLCASSQEPGRLYEQYFGPGTRLTVT.

This clonotype was picked up a small number of times. A read error is possible here, since a much larger clone lies one base away. V and J are TRBV29-1 and TRBJ2-3; unclear D gene. V gave up 6 bases and J gave up 6 bases, with 13 bases separating them. CDR3 length equals 12 residues. Germline V lookup: CDR1 SQVTM, CDR2 ANQGSEA. CDR3 region: CSVGPLGDTQYF. CDR3 nucleotides: TGCAGCGTAGGACCCCTCGGTGATACGCAGTATTTT.

The chain links TRBV19 to TRBJ1-5, with 8 bases fitting TRBD1. The V gene's germline CDR1 is LNHDA and CDR2 SQIVND (reference sequence). With V trimmed by 7 bases and J by 5 bases, 10 bases remained unmatched. The CDR3 spans 15 residues. The CDR3: CASKERQGAHQPQHF. In nucleotides, the CDR3 is TGTGCCAGTAAAGAGAGGCAGGGGGCTCATCAGCCCCAGCATTTT.

The chain uses TRBV7-2 and TRBJ2-7; D gene unclear. Germline CDR1 and CDR2: SGHTA and FQGNSA. This CDR3 contains 15 residues. The V gene lost 6 bases and the J gene lost 5 bases, with 20 bases spanning the gap. The CDR3 DNA is TGTGCCAGCAGTTACTCTGGCAGAGCCTCTGACGAGCAGTACTTC. Its translation: CASSYSGRASDEQYF.

The chain employs TRBV12-3 or TRBV12-4 and TRBJ1-1; D remains ambiguous. V was pared by 3 bases and J by 1 base, with 9 bases between. The CDR3 sequence is 14 residues long. Here the CDR3 DNA reads TGTGCCAGCAGTTTCCGGACCGAGAACACTGAAGCTTTCTTT. Amino acids: CASSFRTENTEAFF.

In its sample, this clonotype was seen many times. The rearrangement joins TRBV7-8 to TRBJ2-7; a weak D match, TRBD1 (5 bases). The V gene's germline CDR1 is SGHVS and CDR2 FQNEAQ. The CDR3 runs to 15 residues. V lost 3 bases and J 5 bases, leaving 17 bases between the germline ends. CDR3 DNA sequence: TGTGCCAGCAGCTTTGGGGCATCCCGCCGCGACGAGCAGTACTTC. This encodes CASSFGASRRDEQYF.

In its sample, this clonotype was seen many times. V and J are TRBV7-9 and TRBJ1-3; no clear D gene. This CDR3 is 13 amino acids long. In germline, CDR1 is SEHNR, CDR2 FQNEAQ (reference sequence). Trimming shortened V by 8 bases and J by 4 bases, and 12 bases separated the two germline ends. The CDR3 region is CASGAPPGNTIYF. Here the CDR3 DNA reads TGTGCCAGCGGAGCACCGCCCGGAAACACCATATATTTT.

J is TRBJ2-7 and V is TRBV20-1, with 7 bases aligning to TRBD2. V lost 3 bases, J lost 2 bases, and 4 bases stayed unmatched. Looked up from germline, CDR1 is DFQATT and CDR2 is SNEGSKA (reference sequence). The CDR3 spans 13 residues. The CDR3 coding sequence is TGCAGTGCTAGCGGGGCGGGAGCCTACGAGCAGTACTTC. It encodes CSASGAGAYEQYF.

This clonotype was seen a few times. CDR3 sequence reads: CASSTSGTVGEKLFF. In nucleotides, the CDR3 is TGTGCCAGCAGCACCTCCGGGACAGTGGGCGAAAAACTGTTTTTT. This sequence joins TRBV7-2 and TRBJ1-4, with TRBD1 matching over 7 bases. After removal of 5 bases from V and 8 bases from J, the junction contained 11 bases not matched to a gene. The germline gives CDR1 SGHTA, CDR2 FQGNSA. This CDR3 is 15 amino acids long.

This chain uses TRBV12-3 or TRBV12-4 with TRBJ1-5; the D gene is possibly TRBD1 (5 bases). Between the trimmed V and J ends, which lost 6 bases and 10 bases, there was a span of 16 bases. The CDR3 has 13 residues. The CDR3 DNA reads as TGTGCCAGCAGCCAAGGAGGGGTCCAACCCCAGCATTTT. Amino acid sequence: CASSQGGVQPQHF.

Many counts were recorded for this clonotype. This may come from a read error, since a much larger clone is one base off. The chain uses TRBV25-1 and TRBJ1-3; perhaps TRBD1 as D (5 bases). The CDR3 totals 15 residues. The germline V gene has CDR1 MGHDK and CDR2 SYGVNS. CDR3 region: CASSVLGGAGSTIYF. Here the CDR3 DNA reads TGTGCCAGCAGCGTACTCGGGGGTGCTGGAAGCACCATATATTTT.

This clonotype was recorded a few times. This chain connects TRBV7-9 to TRBJ1-1, with a possible D match to TRBD1 (5 bases). The V end was cut by 6 bases, the J end by 2 bases, with 13 bases between. Germline-derived CDR1 and CDR2 are SEHNR and FQNEAQ (reference sequence). This CDR3 region has 14 residues. CDR3 residues: CASSPSQGNTEAFF. CDR3 bases: TGTGCCAGCAGTCCTTCTCAGGGAAACACTGAAGCTTTCTTT.

This clonotype was found many times. V gene TRBV10-3 combines with J gene TRBJ2-7, with TRBD1 matching 7 bases. Germline V gives CDR1 ENHRY, CDR2 SYGVKD. The trim removed 8 bases at V and 3 bases at J, leaving 4 bases unmatched. CDR3 length: 12 amino acids. CDR3 residues: CAIGQDYYEQYF. The DNA of the CDR3 is TGTGCCATCGGACAGGATTACTACGAGCAGTACTTC.

This clonotype has only a few counts. J is TRBJ1-5 and V is TRBV7-3; D is ambiguous. The CDR3 consists of 16 residues. Trimming pared 4 bases from V and 5 bases from J, leaving 18 bases between. Looked up from germline, CDR1 is SGHTA and CDR2 is FQGTGA. CDR3 nucleotides: TGTGCCAGCAGCTCACCTGCAAGCCACAAGGATCAGCCCCAGCATTTT. Its translation is CASSSPASHKDQPQHF. Supplemented by reference TRBV7-3 and TRBJ1-5, the full variable domain reads GAGVSQTPSNKVTEKGKYVELRCDPISGHTALYWYRQSLGQGPEFLIYFQGTGAADDSGLPNDRFFAVRPEGSVSTLKIQRTERGDSAVYLCASSSPASHKDQPQHFGDGTRLSIL.

The table lists this clonotype with many counts. The chain uses TRBV24-1 and TRBJ1-1, with D maybe TRBD1 (6 bases). The CDR3 runs 12 residues. The V end lost 3 bases, the J end lost 10 bases, and 11 bases lay between the germline ends. Germline values: CDR1 KGHDR, CDR2 SFDVKD. This CDR3 is CATSDRGYRAFF. As DNA, the CDR3 is TGTGCCACCAGTGATAGGGGGTATCGAGCTTTCTTT.